A single sample is the source of the 25 T cell receptor beta chains below, sequenced in a study of T cells in Graves' hyperthyroidism and ophthalmopathy. TCR beta CDR3 regions were amplified from RNA. HTBI primers were used for first-round RT-PCR of the TCR CDR3. TCRdb called the multiplex PCR reads again in MiXCR, with one record for every CDR3 protein. Seen here are 750,000 to 950,000 distinct CDR3 sequences, around 39% observed once, and the top ten hold 8% to 9%. Source material: blood. The receptors come from a man aged 18 to 30 with Graves' hyperthyroidism.

The gene calls are TRBV7-3 and TRBJ2-2, with 7 bases aligning to TRBD2. Germline CDR1 is SGHTA and CDR2 is FQGTGA. The CDR3 totals 15 residues. V was clipped by 1 base and J by 5 bases; unmatched bases: 4. The CDR3 bases are TGTGCCAGCAGCTTAAACGGGGGAGGGACCGGGGAGCTGTTTTTT. It codes for CASSLNGGGTGELFF.

The chain joins TRBV5-6 to TRBJ1-2; the D gene is possibly TRBD1 (6 bases). Germline loops: CDR1 SGHDT, CDR2 YYEEEE. The CDR3 runs 16 residues. Trimming pared 7 bases from V and 5 bases from J, leaving 24 bases between. Here the CDR3 reads CASSLTGTSTVYGYTF. CDR3 nucleotides: TGTGCCAGCTCCCTGACAGGCACCAGTACGGTATATGGCTACACCTTC. Variable domain in full (rest from reference TRBV5-6 and TRBJ1-2): DAGVTQSPTHLIKTRGQQVTLRCSPKSGHDTVSWYQQALGQGPQFIFQYYEEEERQRGNFPDRFSGHQFPNYSSELNVNALLLGDSALYLCASSLTGTSTVYGYTFGSGTRLTVV.

The table lists this clonotype with many counts. The chain combines TRBV19 with TRBJ1-6, with D tentatively TRBD1 (6 bases). Trimming left V 7 bases short and J 0 bases short, with 10 bases between. Germline assignment: CDR1 LNHDA and CDR2 SQIVND (reference sequence). The CDR3 consists of 15 residues. In DNA form, the CDR3 reads TGTGCCAGTACCACGGACAGCTCCTATAATTCACCCCTCCACTTT. Translating it yields CASTTDSSYNSPLHF.

V usage is TRBV15 and J usage is TRBJ2-7; a weak D match, TRBD2 (6 bases). Germline V lookup: CDR1 LNHNV, CDR2 YYDKDF (reference sequence). V lost 3 bases, J lost 4 bases, and 10 bases lay in between. The length of the CDR3 is 13 residues. CDR3 in amino acids: CATSSGSQYEQYF. The DNA for the CDR3 is TGTGCCACCAGCAGCGGGAGTCAGTACGAGCAGTACTTC.

The rearrangement links TRBV10-3 to TRBJ1-5, with D possibly being TRBD1 (6 bases). Germline V gene data show CDR1 as ENHRY and CDR2 as SYGVKD. The CDR3 is 16 residues long. The V end lost 2 bases, the J end lost 6 bases, and 17 bases lay between the germline ends. CDR3 DNA: TGTGCCATCAGTGAGGACAGGAAAGGGGAAGGTCAGCCCCAGCATTTT. Amino acid sequence: CAISEDRKGEGQPQHF.

This clonotype came up many times. The genes are TRBV15 and TRBJ1-5; no clear D gene. This CDR3 spans 15 amino acids. The ends were cut back, 0 bases at V and 7 bases at J, with 13 bases in the middle. In germline, CDR1 is LNHNV, CDR2 YYDKDF (reference sequence). The CDR3 DNA reads TGTGCCACCAGCAGAGACCCCGGGAGAAGGCAGCCCCAGCATTTT. It codes for CATSRDPGRRQPQHF.

V usage is TRBV5-6 and J usage is TRBJ1-5; 7 bases are shared with TRBD1. The CDR3 contains 15 residues. Germline V gene lookup returns CDR1 SGHDT and CDR2 YYEEEE. Losses at the gene ends were 4 bases for V and 8 bases for J; bases not matched to a gene: 12. CDR3 coding DNA: TGTGCCAGCAGCCCACCGGGACAGTGCAGGGAGCCCCAGCATTTT. Translated: CASSPPGQCREPQHF.

The V gene is TRBV19, the J gene TRBJ2-7; tentatively, D is TRBD1 or TRBD2 (5 bases each). Germline V CDR1 and CDR2: LNHDA, SQIVND (reference sequence). Trimming removed 6 bases from V and 9 bases from J, with 27 bases in between. The CDR3 consists of 16 residues. The chain's CDR3 is CASSPVGDRVYEWQYF. CDR3 sequence (DNA): TGTGCCAGTAGCCCCGTCGGGGACCGGGTTTACGAGTGGCAGTACTTC. Full variable domain (missing parts from reference TRBV19 and TRBJ2-7): DGGITQSPKYLFRKEGQNVTLSCEQNLNHDAMYWYRQDPGQGLRLIYYSQIVNDFQKGDIAEGYSVSREKKESFPLTVTSAQKNPTAFYLCASSPVGDRVYEWQYFGPGTRLTVT.

In its sample, this clonotype was seen a few times. V usage is TRBV20-1 and J usage is TRBJ2-7; D gene ambiguous. The V gene's germline CDR1 is DFQATT and CDR2 SNEGSKA (reference sequence). The CDR3 runs 15 residues. Trimming stripped 3 bases from V and 0 bases from J, with 15 bases between. The CDR3 region is CSASSWSSSSYEQYF. The CDR3 bases are TGCAGTGCTAGCTCCTGGAGCAGTAGCTCCTACGAGCAGTACTTC.

CDR3 nucleotides: TGCGCCAGCAGCACTTGGACTAGCGGGAGAGGCGGGGAGCTGTTTTTT. Translating it yields CASSTWTSGRGGELFF. This sequence joins TRBV5-1 and TRBJ1-4; TRBD2 matches 13 bases. The better agreement between TRBJ2-2 and the DNA end casts doubt on the J call. Germline V gene lookup returns CDR1 SGHRS and CDR2 YFSETQ. The CDR3 contains 16 residues.

The chain joins TRBV19 to TRBJ1-1; 9 positions match TRBD1. The CDR3 sequence is 17 residues long. V gave up 9 bases and J gave up 6 bases; unmatched junction bases: 20. CDR1 is LNHDA and CDR2 is SQIVND in the germline V gene (reference sequence). The DNA for the CDR3 is TGTGCCAGCAGCCGTCAAGGACAGGGGACATCTATGGCTGAAGCTTTCTTT. It codes for CASSRQGQGTSMAEAFF.

The V gene is TRBV2, the J gene TRBJ1-2, with D perhaps TRBD1 (6 bases). CDR1 is SNHLY, CDR2 FYNNEI, per germline. This CDR3 has 14 amino acids. The ends were cut back, 2 bases at V and 6 bases at J, with 13 bases in the middle. CDR3 bases: TGTGCCAGCAGTGAATGGAGGGGGGCCGATGGCTACACCTTC. Translated, it gives CASSEWRGADGYTF.

This clonotype was recorded a few times. The rearrangement uses TRBV5-1 and TRBJ2-7; 8 nucleotides agree with TRBD1. Germline lookup yields CDR1 SGHRS and CDR2 YFSETQ. V was pared by 4 bases and J by 2 bases, with 5 bases of the junction left unmatched. The CDR3 extends over 14 amino acids. Here the CDR3 reads CASSLGQVTYEQYF. CDR3 sequence (DNA): TGCGCCAGCAGCCTGGGACAGGTCACCTACGAGCAGTACTTC.

This clonotype was counted ten times or more. This chain joins TRBV20-1 and TRBJ1-1, with D perhaps TRBD1 (6 bases). CDR1 is DFQATT and CDR2 is SNEGSKA in the germline V gene (reference sequence). This CDR3 has 13 amino acids. Trimming took off 3 bases at V and 0 bases at J, with 8 bases between the two ends. The CDR3 here is CSARDSLNTEAFF. CDR3 DNA sequence: TGCAGTGCTAGGGACAGCTTGAACACTGAAGCTTTCTTT.

The V gene is TRBV12-3 or TRBV12-4, the J gene TRBJ2-7; a weak D match, TRBD1 (6 bases). The V and J ends lost 6 bases and 1 base respectively, with 16 bases between them. CDR3 length: 15 amino acids. CDR3 nucleotides: TGTGCCAGCAGATCGACAGGATACCTTTCCTACGAGCAGTACTTC. Protein: CASRSTGYLSYEQYF.

The rearrangement joins TRBV4-3 to TRBJ2-5, with a weak D call TRBD1 (5 bases). Germline V gives CDR1 LGHNA, CDR2 YSLEER. This CDR3 is 15 amino acids long. V lost 4 bases and J 5 bases, leaving 17 bases between the germline ends. The CDR3 region is CASSPRLGLGETQYF. As DNA, the CDR3 is TGCGCCAGCAGCCCGCGACTGGGGCTAGGGGAGACCCAGTACTTC.

V gene TRBV6-6 combines with J gene TRBJ2-5, with 7 nucleotides matching TRBD1. The CDR3 is 14 amino acids. V shed 9 bases and J 1 base; nucleotides not matched to a gene: 8. Germline values: CDR1 MNHNY, CDR2 SVGAGI (reference sequence). DNA for the CDR3: TGTGCCAGTAGAAGGGGGCCCGGCCAAGAGACCCAGTACTTC. It specifies CASRRGPGQETQYF.

This clonotype was counted at least ten times. The V call is TRBV19, the J call TRBJ1-1; tentative D call: TRBD1 (6 bases). The CDR3 has 14 amino acids. Trimming left V 6 bases short and J 3 bases short, with 14 bases between. Germline lookup yields CDR1 LNHDA and CDR2 SQIVND (reference sequence). The CDR3 sequence is CASSQTGDYTEAFF. CDR3 DNA sequence: TGTGCCAGTAGCCAGACAGGAGACTACACTGAAGCTTTCTTT.

In this sample, this clonotype turned up many times. The chain recombines TRBV20-1 with TRBJ1-5; tentative D call: TRBD1 (6 bases). The length of the CDR3 is 14 residues. V shed 6 bases and J shed 0 bases, with 12 bases lying between them. The V gene's germline CDR1 is DFQATT and CDR2 SNEGSKA (reference sequence). The CDR3 spells CSASQGNSNQPQHF. The CDR3 nucleotides read TGCAGTGCCTCCCAGGGGAATAGCAATCAGCCCCAGCATTTT.

This clonotype was recorded at least ten times. In nucleotides, the CDR3 is TGTGCCAGCAGTGGTGGACGTTCAAACACTGAAGCTTTCTTT. As protein: CASSGGRSNTEAFF. The J gene is TRBJ1-1, the V gene TRBV2; D is undetermined. The V gene's germline CDR1 is SNHLY and CDR2 FYNNEI. V was trimmed by 4 bases and J by 2 bases, leaving 11 bases between them. The CDR3 consists of 14 residues.

This clonotype has at least ten counts. V gene TRBV10-2 combines with J gene TRBJ1-6; TRBD1 is a possible D gene (5 bases). This CDR3 has 16 residues. The V end was cut by 2 bases, the J end by 6 bases, with 14 bases between. CDR1 is WSHSY, CDR2 SAAADI, per germline. The CDR3 sequence: CASSEPREGSNSPLHF. The CDR3 DNA is TGCGCCAGCAGTGAGCCCAGGGAGGGAAGTAATTCACCCCTCCACTTT.

A note on this clonotype: Lacking the conserved final phenylalanine or tryptophan, this CDR3 likely reflects a read error. No DNA is shown, since the ends of the CDR3 on it are uncertain; the CDR3 is the one TCRdb lists. The V and J genes are TRBV7-2 and TRBJ1-6. The CDR3 is 12 residues long, ends included. Germline CDR1 SGHTA, CDR2 FQGNSA. CDR3 in amino acids: CASSLGAGFPNY.

The rearrangement uses TRBV7-2 and TRBJ2-5, with D perhaps matching TRBD1 (7 bases). The V and J ends lost 1 base and 2 bases respectively, with 14 bases between them. The CDR3 has 16 residues. Germline CDR1 SGHTA, CDR2 FQGNSA. The CDR3 bases are TGTGCCAGCAGCTTAGAGGTCAGGGGGAGGCAAGAGACCCAGTACTTC. It yields the protein CASSLEVRGRQETQYF. Combining the CDR3 with reference TRBV7-2 and TRBJ2-5 gives the whole variable domain GAGVSQSPSNKVTEKGKDVELRCDPISGHTALYWYRQSLGQGLEFLIYFQGNSAPDKSGLPSDRFSAERTGGSVSTLTIQRTQQEDSAVYLCASSLEVRGRQETQYFGPGTRLLVL.

This chain connects TRBV7-3 to TRBJ2-5; D is perhaps TRBD1 (5 bases). The CDR3 runs 12 residues. V was cut by 11 bases and J by 4 bases, with 14 bases left in between. CDR1 and CDR2 from the germline V gene are SGHTA and FQGTGA. For the CDR3, the DNA is TGTGCCCAATCGACAGTGGGAGAGACCCAGTACTTC. It specifies CAQSTVGETQYF.

This clonotype was counted between two and nine times. The chain recombines TRBV5-1 with TRBJ2-5; D is possibly TRBD2 (6 bases). CDR1 is SGHRS and CDR2 is YFSETQ in the germline V gene. This CDR3 is 15 amino acids long. V was clipped by 0 bases and J by 1 base, with 10 bases between them. This CDR3 reads CASSLEGRTQETQYF. The CDR3 coding sequence is TGCGCCAGCAGCTTGGAGGGGAGGACCCAAGAGACCCAGTACTTC.